Below, 13 T cell receptor beta chains from the same sample are listed, as sequenced in a study of cytomegalovirus exposure and HLA in healthy donors. Researchers ran the PCR with 60 Vbeta and 13 Jbeta primers. Sequenced by immunoSEQ multiplex PCR; TCRdb stores in-frame clones only, minus some. Of some 140,000 clones in the sample, 80% were seen once. Sequenced input: PBMCs. These receptors were taken from a young man in good health and CMV-seropositive.

The chain carries TRBV4-1 and TRBJ1-6; D uncertain. The V gene lost 0 bases and the J gene lost 7 bases, with 7 bases spanning the gap. Per germline, CDR1 MGHRA and CDR2 YSYEKL. The CDR3 covers 14 residues. CDR3 coding DNA: TGCGCCAGCAGCCAAGATACGGGGAATTCACCCCTCCACTTT. It codes for CASSQDTGNSPLHF.

The V call is TRBV11-2, the J call TRBJ2-3; D is unclear. The CDR3 covers 13 residues. V was cut by 1 base and J by 11 bases, with 13 bases left in between. Germline CDR1 SGHAT, CDR2 FQNNGV. The CDR3 reads CASSLAIPSVQYF. Here the CDR3 DNA reads TGTGCCAGCAGCTTAGCCATACCGAGCGTGCAGTATTTT.

This clone has more than one count but fewer than ten. V is TRBV7-2 and J is TRBJ2-1; TRBD2 matches 7 bases. Germline values: CDR1 SGHTA, CDR2 FQGNSA. This CDR3 is 17 amino acids long. V was clipped by 1 base and J by 5 bases; unmatched bases: 11. The CDR3 nucleotides read TGTGCCAGCAGCTTAGAGGTAGGGAGGGCCTATGACAATGAGCAGTTCTTC. Translation: CASSLEVGRAYDNEQFF.

The chain carries TRBV6-5 and TRBJ2-7; 8 nucleotides agree with TRBD2. V lost 6 bases and J lost 2; bases outside the gene matches: 6. Germline values: CDR1 MNHEY, CDR2 SVGAGI. The CDR3 extends over 14 amino acids. The CDR3 bases are TGTGCCAGCAGGCAACCGGGGGGGACCTACGAGCAGTACTTC. As protein: CASRQPGGTYEQYF.

V and J are TRBV10-2 and TRBJ2-7; TRBD2 matches 7 bases. The V segment lost 4 bases and the J segment 0 bases; nucleotides outside the gene matches: 6. Germline CDR1 WSHSY, CDR2 SAAADI. CDR3 length: 15 residues. The CDR3 reads CASSALAVNSYEQYF. CDR3 sequence (DNA): TGCGCCAGCAGTGCTCTAGCGGTTAACTCCTACGAGCAGTACTTC.

This chain connects TRBV7-3 to TRBJ2-3; a weak D match, TRBD1 (6 bases). Germline V lookup: CDR1 SGHTA, CDR2 FQGTGA. CDR3 length equals 13 residues. Deletions cut 0 bases from V and 8 bases from J, with 9 bases between. The CDR3 DNA sequence: TGTGCCAGCAGCTTAACGCTACAGGGTACGCAGTATTTT. Amino acids: CASSLTLQGTQYF.

The chain recombines TRBV30 with TRBJ2-5, with D hard to call. The V end lost 0 bases, the J end lost 5 bases, and 10 bases lay between the germline ends. CDR1 is GTSNPN and CDR2 is SVGIG in the germline V gene (reference sequence). CDR3 length: 13 amino acids. This CDR3 reads CAWSVRAMETQYF. The CDR3 nucleotides read TGTGCCTGGAGTGTAAGAGCGATGGAGACCCAGTACTTC.

The V call is TRBV28, the J call TRBJ2-5, with D perhaps TRBD2 (5 bases). The CDR3 length is 15 residues. Germline V gene sequence: CDR1 MDHEN, CDR2 SYDVKM. V lost 5 bases, J lost 0 bases, and 13 bases lay in between. The CDR3 DNA sequence: TGTGCCAGCAGTCCCCTAGCAGAGTACCAAGAGACCCAGTACTTC. It encodes CASSPLAEYQETQYF.

The chain employs TRBV9 and TRBJ2-3; the D is unclear. Germline V gene data show CDR1 as SGDLS and CDR2 as YYNGEE. The CDR3 has 15 residues. V shed 2 bases and J shed 1 base, with 11 bases lying between them. In nucleotides, the CDR3 is TGTGCCAGCAGCGTCCTAACTATGGGCACAGATACGCAGTATTTT. Its protein product is CASSVLTMGTDTQYF.

The chain uses TRBV6-1 and TRBJ1-2; no clear D. This CDR3 contains 15 residues. V was trimmed by 6 bases and J by 4 bases, leaving 18 bases between them. From germline, CDR1 is MNHNS and CDR2 SASEGT. CDR3: CASRFQRLGGYGYTF. CDR3 in DNA: TGTGCCAGCAGGTTTCAGAGGTTAGGTGGCTATGGCTACACCTTC.

V and J are TRBV7-6 and TRBJ2-1; 15 bases agree with TRBD2. This CDR3 comprises 16 residues. The junction had 6 bases not matched to a gene; V was cut back by 6 bases and J by 6 bases. CDR1 and CDR2 from the germline V gene are SGHVS and FNYEAQ. The CDR3, as DNA: TGTGCCAGCAGTCGGACTAGCGGGAGGGCCCGCAATGAGCAGTTCTTC. It encodes CASSRTSGRARNEQFF.

This chain connects TRBV5-4 to TRBJ2-7; 7 bases are a match to TRBD1. The germline gives CDR1 SGHNT, CDR2 YYREEE (reference sequence). V trimming: 4 bases; J trimming: 5 bases; junction bases outside the gene matches: 9. The CDR3 sequence is 14 residues long. CDR3 residues: CASSIGQEGDEQYF. As DNA, the CDR3 is TGTGCCAGCAGCATTGGACAGGAAGGGGACGAGCAGTACTTC.

The chain employs TRBV10-2 and TRBJ2-7, with 11 bases matching TRBD1. The CDR3 contains 16 residues. Trimming removed 0 bases from V and 4 bases from J; junction bases left unmatched: 5. Germline V lookup: CDR1 WSHSY, CDR2 SAAADI. CDR3 residues: CASSESWDRGMYEQYF. As DNA, the CDR3 is TGCGCCAGCAGTGAGTCCTGGGACAGGGGGATGTACGAGCAGTACTTC.